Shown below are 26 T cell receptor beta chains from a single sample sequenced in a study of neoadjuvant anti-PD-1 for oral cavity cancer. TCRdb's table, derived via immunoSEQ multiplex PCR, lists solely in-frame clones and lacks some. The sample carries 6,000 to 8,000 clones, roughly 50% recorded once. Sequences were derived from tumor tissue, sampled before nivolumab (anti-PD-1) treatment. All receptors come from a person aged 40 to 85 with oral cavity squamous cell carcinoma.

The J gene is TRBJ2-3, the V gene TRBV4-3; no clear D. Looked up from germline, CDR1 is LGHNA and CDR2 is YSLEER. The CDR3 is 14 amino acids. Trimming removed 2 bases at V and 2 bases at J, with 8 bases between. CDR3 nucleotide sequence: TGCGCCAGCAGCCAAAGCCTTCTCACAGATACGCAGTATTTT. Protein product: CASSQSLLTDTQYF.

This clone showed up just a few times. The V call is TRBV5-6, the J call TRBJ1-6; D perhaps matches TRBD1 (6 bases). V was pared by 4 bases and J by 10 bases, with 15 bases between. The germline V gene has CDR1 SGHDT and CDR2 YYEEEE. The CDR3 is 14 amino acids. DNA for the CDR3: TGTGCCAGCAGCGCACAGGGAGGACGCTCACCCCTCCACTTT. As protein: CASSAQGGRSPLHF.

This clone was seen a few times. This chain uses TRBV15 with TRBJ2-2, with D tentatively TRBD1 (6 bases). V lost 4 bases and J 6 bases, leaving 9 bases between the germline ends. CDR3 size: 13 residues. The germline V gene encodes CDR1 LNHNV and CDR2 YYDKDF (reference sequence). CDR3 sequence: CATSITGPGELFF. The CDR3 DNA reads TGTGCCACCAGCATTACAGGGCCCGGGGAGCTGTTTTTT.

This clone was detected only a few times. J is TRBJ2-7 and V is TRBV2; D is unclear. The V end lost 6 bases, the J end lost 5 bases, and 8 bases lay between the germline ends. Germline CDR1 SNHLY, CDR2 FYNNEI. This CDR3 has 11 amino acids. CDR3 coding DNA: TGTGCCAGCAGGACCGTGGACGAGCAGTACTTC. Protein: CASRTVDEQYF.

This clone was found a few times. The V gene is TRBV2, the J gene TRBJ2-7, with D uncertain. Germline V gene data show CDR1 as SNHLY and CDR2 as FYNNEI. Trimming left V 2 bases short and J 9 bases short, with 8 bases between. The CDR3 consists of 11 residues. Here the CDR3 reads CASSESAGQYF. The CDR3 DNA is TGTGCCAGCAGTGAAAGTGCCGGGCAGTACTTC. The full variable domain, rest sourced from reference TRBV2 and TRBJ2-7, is EPEVTQTPSHQVTQMGQEVILRCVPISNHLYFYWYRQILGQKVEFLVSFYNNEISEKSEIFDDQFSVERPDGSNFTLKIRSTKLEDSAMYFCASSESAGQYFGPGTRLTVT.

In DNA form, the CDR3 reads TGTGCCAGCAGCTTGGGACAGTCGCATTTTAACTATGGCTACACCTTC. It codes for CASSLGQSHFNYGYTF. This chain links TRBV5-6 with TRBJ1-2, with D possibly being TRBD1 (5 bases). The V end was cut by 0 bases, the J end by 1 base, with 13 bases between. Germline V gene sequence: CDR1 SGHDT, CDR2 YYEEEE. This CDR3 region has 16 residues.

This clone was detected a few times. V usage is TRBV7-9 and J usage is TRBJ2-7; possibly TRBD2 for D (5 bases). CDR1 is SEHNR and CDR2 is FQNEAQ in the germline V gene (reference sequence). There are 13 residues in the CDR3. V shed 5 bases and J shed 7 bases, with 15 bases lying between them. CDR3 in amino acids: CASSPALGGEQYF. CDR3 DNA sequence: TGTGCCAGCAGCCCCGCGCTCGGAGGTGAGCAGTACTTC. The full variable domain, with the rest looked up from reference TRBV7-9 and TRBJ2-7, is DTGVSQNPRHKITKRGQNVTFRCDPISEHNRLYWYRQTLGQGPEFLTYFQNEAQLEKSRLLSDRFSAERPKGSFSTLEIQRTEQGDSAMYLCASSPALGGEQYFGPGTRLTVT.

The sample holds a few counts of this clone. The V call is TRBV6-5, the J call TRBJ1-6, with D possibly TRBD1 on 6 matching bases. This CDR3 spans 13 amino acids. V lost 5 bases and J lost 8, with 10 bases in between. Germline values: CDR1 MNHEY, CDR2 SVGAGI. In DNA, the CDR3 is TGTGCCAGCAGTAACAGGGAGGATTCACCCCTCCACTTT. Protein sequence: CASSNREDSPLHF.

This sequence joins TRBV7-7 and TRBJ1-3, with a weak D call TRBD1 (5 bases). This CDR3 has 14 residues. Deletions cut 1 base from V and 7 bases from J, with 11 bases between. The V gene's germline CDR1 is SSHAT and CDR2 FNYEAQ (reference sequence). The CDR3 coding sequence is TGTGCCAGCAGCTTAGACTCAGGGAGCAACACCATATATTTT. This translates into CASSLDSGSNTIYF.

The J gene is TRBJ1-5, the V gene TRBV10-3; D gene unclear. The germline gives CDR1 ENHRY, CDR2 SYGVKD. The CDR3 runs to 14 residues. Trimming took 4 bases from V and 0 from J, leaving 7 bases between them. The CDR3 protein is CAISGEYSNQPQHF. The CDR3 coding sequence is TGTGCCATCAGTGGCGAGTATAGCAATCAGCCCCAGCATTTT.

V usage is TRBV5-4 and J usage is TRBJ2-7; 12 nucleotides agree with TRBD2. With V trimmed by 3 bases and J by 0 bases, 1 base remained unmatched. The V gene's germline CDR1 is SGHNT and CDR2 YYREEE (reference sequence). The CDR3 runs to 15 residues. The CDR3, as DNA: TGTGCCAGCAGCTCGACTAGCGGGGGCTCCTACGAGCAGTACTTC. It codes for CASSSTSGGSYEQYF.

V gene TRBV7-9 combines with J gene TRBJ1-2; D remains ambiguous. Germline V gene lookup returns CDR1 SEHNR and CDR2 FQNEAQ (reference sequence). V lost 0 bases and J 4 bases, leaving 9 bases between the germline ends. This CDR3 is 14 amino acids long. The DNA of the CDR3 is TGTGCCAGCAGCTTAGCGTGGGCTGCCTATGGCTACACCTTC. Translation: CASSLAWAAYGYTF. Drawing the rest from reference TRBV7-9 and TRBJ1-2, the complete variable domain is DTGVSQNPRHKITKRGQNVTFRCDPISEHNRLYWYRQTLGQGPEFLTYFQNEAQLEKSRLLSDRFSAERPKGSFSTLEIQRTEQGDSAMYLCASSLAWAAYGYTFGSGTRLTVV.

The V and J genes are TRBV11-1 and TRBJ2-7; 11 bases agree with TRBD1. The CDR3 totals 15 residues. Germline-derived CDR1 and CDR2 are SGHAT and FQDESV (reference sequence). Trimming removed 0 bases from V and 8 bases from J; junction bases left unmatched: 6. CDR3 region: CASSLAARDRGKQYF. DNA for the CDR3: TGTGCCAGCAGCTTAGCAGCCCGGGACAGGGGGAAGCAGTACTTC.

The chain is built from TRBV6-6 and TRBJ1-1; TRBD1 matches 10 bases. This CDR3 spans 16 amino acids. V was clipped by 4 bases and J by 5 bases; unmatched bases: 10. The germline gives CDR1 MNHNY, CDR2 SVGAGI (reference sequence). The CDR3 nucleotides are TGTGCCAGCAGTTTACGACAGGGGGCTATAATGACTGAAGCTTTCTTT. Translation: CASSLRQGAIMTEAFF.

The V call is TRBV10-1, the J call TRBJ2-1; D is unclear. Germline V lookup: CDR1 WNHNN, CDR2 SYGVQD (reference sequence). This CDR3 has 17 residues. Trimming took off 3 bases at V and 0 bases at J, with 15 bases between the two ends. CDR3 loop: CASSESRQATSYNEQFF. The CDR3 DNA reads TGCGCCAGCAGTGAATCTAGGCAGGCGACCTCCTACAATGAGCAGTTCTTC.

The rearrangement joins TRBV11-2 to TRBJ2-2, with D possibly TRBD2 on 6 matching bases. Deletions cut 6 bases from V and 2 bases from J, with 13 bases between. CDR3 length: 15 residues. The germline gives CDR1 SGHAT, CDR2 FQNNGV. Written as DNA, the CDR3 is TGTGCCAGCAGTTACCCGGGACTTAACACCGGGGAGCTGTTTTTT. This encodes CASSYPGLNTGELFF.

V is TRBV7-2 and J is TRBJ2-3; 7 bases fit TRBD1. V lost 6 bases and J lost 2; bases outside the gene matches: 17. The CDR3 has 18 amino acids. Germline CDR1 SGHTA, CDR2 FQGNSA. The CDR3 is CASSPIPPPGQTTDTQYF. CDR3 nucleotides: TGTGCCAGCAGTCCCATTCCTCCTCCGGGACAGACCACAGATACGCAGTATTTT.

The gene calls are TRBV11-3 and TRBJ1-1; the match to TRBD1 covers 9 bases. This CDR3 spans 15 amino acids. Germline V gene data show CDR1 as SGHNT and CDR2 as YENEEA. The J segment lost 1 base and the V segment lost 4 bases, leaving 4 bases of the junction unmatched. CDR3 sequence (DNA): TGTGCCAGCAGCTCCTGGGACAGGGAGAACACTGAAGCTTTCTTT. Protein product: CASSSWDRENTEAFF.

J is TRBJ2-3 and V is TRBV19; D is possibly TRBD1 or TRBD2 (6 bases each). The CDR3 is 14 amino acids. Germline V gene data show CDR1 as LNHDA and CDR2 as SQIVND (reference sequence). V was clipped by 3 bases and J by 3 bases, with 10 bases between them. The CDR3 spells CASSIPGATDTQYF. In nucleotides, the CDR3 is TGTGCCAGTAGTATTCCGGGGGCGACAGATACGCAGTATTTT.

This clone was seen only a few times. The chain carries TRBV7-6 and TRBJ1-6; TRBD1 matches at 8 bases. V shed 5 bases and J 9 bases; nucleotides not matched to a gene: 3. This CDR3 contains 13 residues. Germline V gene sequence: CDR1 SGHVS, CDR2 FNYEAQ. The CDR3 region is CASSVTGGSPLHF. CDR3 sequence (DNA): TGTGCCAGCAGCGTAACAGGGGGTTCACCCCTCCACTTT. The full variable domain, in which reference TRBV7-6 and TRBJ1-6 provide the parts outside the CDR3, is GAGVSQSPRYKVTKRGQDVALRCDPISGHVSLYWYRQALGQGPEFLTYFNYEAQQDKSGLPNDRFSAERPEGSISTLTIQRTEQRDSAMYRCASSVTGGSPLHFGNGTRLTVT.

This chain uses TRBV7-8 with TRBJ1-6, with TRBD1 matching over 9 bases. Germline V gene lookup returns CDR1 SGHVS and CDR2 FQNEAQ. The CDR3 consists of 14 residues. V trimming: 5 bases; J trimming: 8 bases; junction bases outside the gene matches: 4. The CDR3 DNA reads TGTGCCAGCAGCCAGAGACAGGGGGATTCACCCCTCCACTTT. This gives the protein CASSQRQGDSPLHF.

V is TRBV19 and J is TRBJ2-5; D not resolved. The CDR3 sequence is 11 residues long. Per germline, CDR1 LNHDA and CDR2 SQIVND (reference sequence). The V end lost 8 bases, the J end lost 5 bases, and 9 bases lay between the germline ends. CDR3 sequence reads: CASSSAETQYF. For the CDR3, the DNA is TGTGCCAGTTCTTCTGCCGAGACCCAGTACTTC.

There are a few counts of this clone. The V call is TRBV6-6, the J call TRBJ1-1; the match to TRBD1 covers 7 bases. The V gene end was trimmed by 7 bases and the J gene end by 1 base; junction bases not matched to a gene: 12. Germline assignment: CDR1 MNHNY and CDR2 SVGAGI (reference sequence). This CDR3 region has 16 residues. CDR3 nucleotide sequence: TGTGCCAGCATTTCAAGACAGGGAAAGGGGAACACTGAAGCTTTCTTT. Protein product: CASISRQGKGNTEAFF.

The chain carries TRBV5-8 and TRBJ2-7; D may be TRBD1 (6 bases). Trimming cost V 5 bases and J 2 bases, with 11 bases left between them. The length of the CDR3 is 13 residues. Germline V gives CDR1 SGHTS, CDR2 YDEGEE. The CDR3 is CASRGRGTYEQYF. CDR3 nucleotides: TGTGCCAGCAGGGGCAGGGGAACCTACGAGCAGTACTTC.

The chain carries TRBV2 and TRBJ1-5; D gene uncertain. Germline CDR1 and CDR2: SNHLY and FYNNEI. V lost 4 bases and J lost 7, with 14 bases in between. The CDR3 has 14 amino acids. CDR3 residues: CASSGRVVGQPQHF. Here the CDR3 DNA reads TGTGCCAGCAGTGGGAGAGTCGTAGGGCAGCCCCAGCATTTT.

The CDR3 spells CASTSDRGGYSPLHF. As DNA, the CDR3 is TGTGCCAGCACTTCCGACCGGGGAGGTTATTCACCCCTCCACTTT. The gene calls are TRBV6-1 and TRBJ1-6; D remains ambiguous. This CDR3 comprises 15 residues. Germline V gene data show CDR1 as MNHNS and CDR2 as SASEGT. With 7 bases removed from V and 8 bases from J, the gap between germline ends came to 18 bases.